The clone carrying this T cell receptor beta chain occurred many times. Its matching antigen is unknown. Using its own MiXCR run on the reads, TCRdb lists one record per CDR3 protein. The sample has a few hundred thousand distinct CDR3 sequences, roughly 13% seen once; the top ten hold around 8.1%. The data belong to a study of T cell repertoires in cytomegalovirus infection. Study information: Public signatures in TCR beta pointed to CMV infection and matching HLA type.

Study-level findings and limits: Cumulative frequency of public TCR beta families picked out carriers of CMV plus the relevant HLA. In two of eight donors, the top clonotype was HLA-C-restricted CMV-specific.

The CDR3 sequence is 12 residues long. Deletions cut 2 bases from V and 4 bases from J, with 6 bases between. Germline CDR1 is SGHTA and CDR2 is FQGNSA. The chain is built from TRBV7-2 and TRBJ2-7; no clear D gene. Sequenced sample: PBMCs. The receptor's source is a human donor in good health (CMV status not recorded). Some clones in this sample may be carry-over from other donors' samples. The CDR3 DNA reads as TGTGCCAGCAGCTTAAATAGTTACGAGCAGTACTTC. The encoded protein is CASSLNSYEQYF.